These 26 T cell receptor beta chains originate from one sample sequenced in a study of blood T cell repertoires in COVID-19. Sequenced by immunoSEQ multiplex PCR; TCRdb stores in-frame clones only, minus some. The table has approximately 220,000 clones, about nine tenths seen once; the top ten hold roughly 4.2%. The sequenced sample was peripheral blood. The origin of the receptors is a man aged 45-60 years with acute or convalescent COVID-19.

The CDR3 is CASSLAGQGYYGYTF. DNA for the CDR3: TGTGCCAGCAGCTTGGCCGGGCAGGGGTATTATGGCTACACCTTC. The chain has TRBV5-4 and TRBJ1-2; tentative D call: TRBD1 (6 bases). The germline V gene has CDR1 SGHNT and CDR2 YYREEE (reference sequence). With 0 bases removed from V and 5 bases from J, the gap between germline ends came to 14 bases. This CDR3 spans 15 amino acids.

This chain joins TRBV19 and TRBJ1-1; D perhaps matches TRBD1 (5 bases). Trimming cost V 1 base and J 1 base, with 13 bases left between them. Per germline, CDR1 LNHDA and CDR2 SQIVND (reference sequence). This CDR3 has 16 amino acids. CDR3 DNA: TGTGCCAGTAGTATAGGTAGAGGCGGGACGAACACTGAAGCTTTCTTT. Amino acid sequence: CASSIGRGGTNTEAFF.

The genes are TRBV6-5 and TRBJ1-2; weak D call: TRBD1 (5 bases). V was shortened by 0 bases and J by 7 bases, with 9 bases between the two germline ends. This CDR3 region has 13 residues. Germline-derived CDR1 and CDR2 are MNHEY and SVGAGI. CDR3 protein: CASSYSGGSGYTF. CDR3 coding DNA: TGTGCCAGCAGTTACTCGGGGGGGAGTGGCTACACCTTC.

The V and J genes are TRBV7-2 and TRBJ1-1, with 7 bases lining up with TRBD1. The CDR3 length is 15 residues. Germline V lookup: CDR1 SGHTA, CDR2 FQGNSA. J lost 4 bases, V lost 5 bases, and 10 bases had no gene match. The chain's CDR3 is CASSPRNRGFTEAFF. CDR3 DNA sequence: TGTGCCAGCAGCCCACGAAACAGGGGATTCACTGAAGCTTTCTTT. The full variable domain, completed using reference TRBV7-2 and TRBJ1-1, is GAGVSQSPSNKVTEKGKDVELRCDPISGHTALYWYRQSLGQGLEFLIYFQGNSAPDKSGLPSDRFSAERTGGSVSTLTIQRTQQEDSAVYLCASSPRNRGFTEAFFGQGTRLTVV.

The chain has TRBV2 and TRBJ2-5; 8 bases are a match to TRBD2. CDR3 length equals 16 residues. CDR1 and CDR2 (germline): SNHLY, FYNNEI. The J segment lost 1 base and the V segment lost 4 bases, leaving 8 bases of the junction unmatched. The CDR3 is CASSVSGALLQETQYF. For the CDR3, the DNA is TGTGCCAGCAGTGTTAGCGGGGCCCTCCTCCAAGAGACCCAGTACTTC. The full variable domain, rest sourced from reference TRBV2 and TRBJ2-5, is EPEVTQTPSHQVTQMGQEVILRCVPISNHLYFYWYRQILGQKVEFLVSFYNNEISEKSEIFDDQFSVERPDGSNFTLKIRSTKLEDSAMYFCASSVSGALLQETQYFGPGTRLLVL.

The gene calls are TRBV27 and TRBJ1-5; D is unclear. Germline V CDR1 and CDR2: MNHEY, SMNVEV (reference sequence). CDR3 length: 14 residues. The V and J ends lost 5 bases and 2 bases respectively, with 10 bases between them. Written as DNA, the CDR3 is TGTGCCAGCAGTCCAAACTCGGGCAATCAGCCCCAGCATTTT. Translation gives CASSPNSGNQPQHF.

The V and J genes are TRBV10-3 and TRBJ2-5, with 10 bases matching TRBD1. This CDR3 is 17 amino acids long. Germline lookup yields CDR1 ENHRY and CDR2 SYGVKD. The V segment lost 2 bases and the J segment 1 base; nucleotides outside the gene matches: 7. CDR3 region: CAISEAGRDRGQETQYF. The CDR3 DNA is TGTGCCATCAGTGAGGCAGGACGGGACAGGGGCCAAGAGACCCAGTACTTC.

In DNA form, the CDR3 reads TGTGCCAGCTCACTCAGGGGCCTGAGCTCTGGAAACACCATATATTTT. This codes for CASSLRGLSSGNTIYF. The chain couples TRBV18 to TRBJ1-3, with a weak D call TRBD1 (6 bases). CDR3 length: 16 residues. Trimming removed 4 bases from V and 0 bases from J, with 13 bases in between. The germline V gene has CDR1 KGHSH and CDR2 LQKENI.

This clone was picked up one time. The chain uses TRBV2 and TRBJ2-7; tentatively, D is TRBD2 (5 bases). Looked up from germline, CDR1 is SNHLY and CDR2 is FYNNEI. This CDR3 is built from 13 residues. Trimming stripped 7 bases from V and 1 base from J, with 11 bases between. For the CDR3, the DNA is TGTGCCAGCAACGGGGTCGGATCCTACGAGCAGTACTTC. It is translated as CASNGVGSYEQYF.

J is TRBJ2-7 and V is TRBV25-1; TRBD2 is a possible D gene (6 bases). The CDR3 contains 15 residues. Trimming took 2 bases from V and 4 from J, leaving 15 bases between them. The germline V gene has CDR1 MGHDK and CDR2 SYGVNS. Written as DNA, the CDR3 is TGTGCCAGCAGTGAACCTGGCGGGATGGGATACGAGCAGTACTTC. This encodes CASSEPGGMGYEQYF.

This sequence joins TRBV3-1 (or the pseudogene TRBV3-2) and TRBJ1-1, with D perhaps TRBD1 (5 bases). Trimming cost V 4 bases and J 0 bases, with 12 bases left between them. Germline V lookup: CDR1 LGHDT, CDR2 YNNKEL (reference sequence). The CDR3 spans 15 residues. CDR3 region: CASSPLRTLNTEAFF. As DNA, the CDR3 is TGTGCCAGCAGCCCACTAAGGACACTGAACACTGAAGCTTTCTTT.

The gene calls are TRBV7-2 and TRBJ2-3, with a weak D call TRBD1 (5 bases). The CDR3 has 14 amino acids. Trimming removed 6 bases at V and 0 bases at J, with 10 bases between. CDR1 and CDR2 (germline): SGHTA, FQGNSA. CDR3 sequence: CASRFRDSTDTQYF. The DNA for the CDR3 is TGTGCCAGCAGGTTCAGGGATAGCACAGATACGCAGTATTTT.

The CDR3 region is CSASPSYEQYF. As DNA, the CDR3 is TGCAGTGCTAGCCCCAGCTACGAGCAGTACTTC. The chain recombines TRBV20-1 with TRBJ2-7, with no clear D. This CDR3 has 11 amino acids. The V gene lost 3 bases and the J gene lost 3 bases, with 6 bases spanning the gap. Per germline, CDR1 DFQATT and CDR2 SNEGSKA (reference sequence).

CDR3 bases: TGTGCCAGCAGTTTTGCTGAGAATCAGCCCCAGCATTTT. Protein product: CASSFAENQPQHF. The chain links TRBV2 to TRBJ1-5; D gene unclear. The germline CDR1 and CDR2 sequences are SNHLY and FYNNEI. This CDR3 spans 13 amino acids. V was pared by 5 bases and J by 4 bases, with 9 bases between. The full variable domain, completed using reference TRBV2 and TRBJ1-5, is EPEVTQTPSHQVTQMGQEVILRCVPISNHLYFYWYRQILGQKVEFLVSFYNNEISEKSEIFDDQFSVERPDGSNFTLKIRSTKLEDSAMYFCASSFAENQPQHFGDGTRLSIL.

The chain is built from TRBV5-1 and TRBJ1-2; the D gene is possibly TRBD1 (6 bases). Germline values: CDR1 SGHRS, CDR2 YFSETQ. The germline V and J ends were trimmed by 5 bases and 2 bases, with 13 bases remaining between them. The CDR3 is 14 residues long. Here the CDR3 reads CASREGQTNYGYTF. For the CDR3, the DNA is TGCGCCAGCAGGGAAGGACAGACAAACTATGGCTACACCTTC. Full variable domain (rest looked up from reference TRBV5-1 and TRBJ1-2): KAGVTQTPRYLIKTRGQQVTLSCSPISGHRSVSWYQQTPGQGLQFLFEYFSETQRNKGNFPGRFSGRQFSNSRSEMNVSTLELGDSALYLCASREGQTNYGYTFGSGTRLTVV.

Only one count was recorded for this clone. The chain's CDR3 is CASSLTQGYYGYTF. In DNA, the CDR3 is TGCGCCAGCAGCCTGACACAGGGGTACTATGGCTACACCTTC. The chain couples TRBV5-1 to TRBJ1-2, with 7 nucleotides matching TRBD1. CDR1 is SGHRS, CDR2 YFSETQ, per germline. This CDR3 contains 14 residues. The J segment lost 3 bases and the V segment lost 4 bases, leaving 6 bases of the junction unmatched.

This chain uses TRBV11-2 with TRBJ1-2; 7 nucleotides match TRBD1. Germline values: CDR1 SGHAT, CDR2 FQNNGV. The CDR3 consists of 14 residues. J was trimmed by 6 bases and V by 1 base; bases with no gene match: 5. The CDR3 here is CASSLGGQGDGYTF. For the CDR3, the DNA is TGTGCCAGCAGCTTAGGTGGGCAGGGGGATGGCTACACCTTC.

The chain recombines TRBV7-2 with TRBJ1-1; D remains unclear. The length of the CDR3 is 15 residues. Germline V gene lookup returns CDR1 SGHTA and CDR2 FQGNSA. V lost 0 bases and J lost 0, with 8 bases in between. CDR3 sequence: CASSLAQVMNTEAFF. In DNA form, the CDR3 reads TGTGCCAGCAGCTTAGCCCAGGTTATGAACACTGAAGCTTTCTTT.

To note about this clone: At the DNA level, this CDR3 is encoded by other sequences in the same sample as well. V and J are TRBV5-1 and TRBJ1-2; 9 bases map to TRBD1. CDR1 and CDR2 (germline): SGHRS, YFSETQ. V trimming: 4 bases; J trimming: 6 bases; junction bases outside the gene matches: 4. The CDR3 is 13 amino acids. Written as DNA, the CDR3 is TGCGCCAGCAGCCTCCGACAGGGGGATGGCTACACCTTC. Translating gives CASSLRQGDGYTF.

V gene TRBV6-1 combines with J gene TRBJ1-5; D may be TRBD1 (5 bases). The germline V and J ends were trimmed by 1 base and 2 bases, with 9 bases remaining between them. Looked up from germline, CDR1 is MNHNS and CDR2 is SASEGT. The CDR3 extends over 15 amino acids. The CDR3 region is CASSEDGAGNQPQHF. As DNA, the CDR3 is TGTGCCAGCAGTGAAGATGGGGCAGGCAATCAGCCCCAGCATTTT.

The V gene is TRBV2, the J gene TRBJ1-1, with D possibly matching TRBD1 (6 bases). V was shortened by 2 bases and J by 1 base, with 11 bases between the two germline ends. Germline lookup yields CDR1 SNHLY and CDR2 FYNNEI. The CDR3 runs to 15 residues. The CDR3: CASSEIQGWNTEAFF. In nucleotides, the CDR3 is TGTGCCAGCAGTGAAATCCAGGGGTGGAACACTGAAGCTTTCTTT. The complete variable domain, with remaining parts taken from reference TRBV2 and TRBJ1-1, reads EPEVTQTPSHQVTQMGQEVILRCVPISNHLYFYWYRQILGQKVEFLVSFYNNEISEKSEIFDDQFSVERPDGSNFTLKIRSTKLEDSAMYFCASSEIQGWNTEAFFGQGTRLTVV.

This chain uses TRBV27 with TRBJ1-2, with D possibly TRBD1 on 6 matching bases. Germline CDR1 MNHEY, CDR2 SMNVEV (reference sequence). CDR3 length: 12 residues. V lost 6 bases to trimming and J lost 7 bases, with 12 bases between them. DNA of the CDR3: TGTGCCAGCAGGGAGACAGGAGTTGGCTACACCTTC. Translated: CASRETGVGYTF.

This chain uses TRBV5-4 with TRBJ2-6, with D possibly TRBD2 on 5 matching bases. The CDR3 length is 15 residues. Germline lookup yields CDR1 SGHNT and CDR2 YYREEE (reference sequence). Trimming removed 4 bases at V and 1 base at J, with 9 bases between. CDR3 DNA sequence: TGTGCCAGCAGCCGCGAGGGTTCTGGGGCCAACGTCCTGACTTTC. Translated, it gives CASSREGSGANVLTF.

The genes are TRBV6-5 and TRBJ1-1; unclear D gene. CDR3 length: 15 residues. From germline, CDR1 is MNHEY and CDR2 SVGAGI. V was pared by 6 bases and J by 0 bases, with 14 bases between. CDR3 sequence: CASSGPPGMNTEAFF. The CDR3 DNA reads as TGTGCCAGCAGCGGGCCCCCGGGGATGAACACTGAAGCTTTCTTT.

The rearrangement uses TRBV6-5 and TRBJ1-1, with 8 positions matching TRBD1. V shed 4 bases, J shed 4 bases, and the junction held 8 bases outside the gene matches. The CDR3 runs to 15 residues. The germline gives CDR1 MNHEY, CDR2 SVGAGI. CDR3 coding DNA: TGTGCCAGCAGTTCCCTCAGGGGGCCCGGCACTGAAGCTTTCTTT. As protein: CASSSLRGPGTEAFF.

This chain connects TRBV6-5 to TRBJ2-7; 7 bases agree with TRBD1. The junction had 5 bases not matched to a gene; V was cut back by 6 bases and J by 0 bases. From germline, CDR1 is MNHEY and CDR2 SVGAGI. The length of the CDR3 is 14 residues. The CDR3 nucleotides are TGTGCCAGCAGAGGACAGGCCGACTCCTACGAGCAGTACTTC. This gives the protein CASRGQADSYEQYF.